Listed below are T cell receptor beta chains from one sample, sequenced in a study of OX40 agonist ivuxolimab in advanced cancers. Produced via immunoSEQ multiplex PCR; TCRdb's table is partial and in-frame only. The data show roughly 5,200 clones, with roughly 64% seen just once and around 48% held by the top ten. The sequences come from CD4+ or CD8+ T cells sorted from blood, collected in a trial of the OX40 agonist ivuxolimab. All receptors derive from an adult with an advanced solid tumor such as melanoma, head and neck, liver or kidney cancer. Each CDR3 is given with its conserved first and last residue. The D gene is left open where the match is weak. The size entry is marked missing in some rows and otherwise reads once, few, many or a size class.

NA	TRBV28	NA	12	TRBJ2-1	TGTGCCAGCAGTTTACTAACCAGGGAGCAGTTCTTC	CASSLLTREQFF
NA	TRBV27	NA	15	TRBJ1-2	TGTGCCAGCAGTTTAAGCCAGGGTTGGAGCTATGGCTACACCTTC	CASSLSQGWSYGYTF
NA	TRBV5-4	TRBD1	15	TRBJ2-3	TGTGCCAGCAGCCCCGACAGGGGCTTCACAGATACGCAGTATTTT	CASSPDRGFTDTQYF
NA	TRBV5-1	TRBD1	15	TRBJ1-6	TGCGCCAGCAGCTTGGAAGGACAGGGGTACGACCCCCTCCACTTT	CASSLEGQGYDPLHF
NA	TRBV18	TRBD2	16	TRBJ2-2	TGTGCCAGCTCATCTTTTCCCGGCGGGAGCACCGGGGAGCTGTTTTTT	CASSSFPGGSTGELFF
NA	TRBV12-5	NA	14	TRBJ1-2	TGTGCTAGTGCCCCAGGGACGGTGAACTATGGCTACACCTTC	CASAPGTVNYGYTF
NA	TRBV28	NA	16	TRBJ1-5	TGTGCCAGCAGAGAGGCCGGGACATATAGCAATCAGCCCCAGCATTTT	CASREAGTYSNQPQHF
NA	TRBV30	NA	15	TRBJ1-2	TGTGCCTGGAACCTGCCGGTCGAGACGAACTATGGCTACACCTTC	CAWNLPVETNYGYTF
NA	TRBV4-1	NA	14	TRBJ2-7	TGCGCCAGCAGCCAAACCGCGCGGTCCTACGAGCAGTACTTC	CASSQTARSYEQYF
NA	TRBV9	NA	16	TRBJ2-2	TGTGCCAGCAGCGTAGGGGCGTTCGTAGGGACCGGGGAGCTGTTTTTT	CASSVGAFVGTGELFF
NA	TRBV27	NA	12	TRBJ2-1	TGTGCCAGCAGTTTATCGAGAGCTGAGCAGTTCTTC	CASSLSRAEQFF
hyperexpanded	TRBV10-3	NA	14	TRBJ2-7	TGTGCCATCAGTGCCTCGGAGCCCATCTACGAGCAGTACTTC	CAISASEPIYEQYF
NA	TRBV14	NA	15	TRBJ2-1	TGTGCCAGCAGCCAAGACGATAGCTCCTTAAAGAAGCAGTTCTTC	CASSQDDSSLKKQFF
NA	TRBV5-6	NA	17	TRBJ1-5	TGTGCCAGCAGCTTGTGGGGCGGCAAGGAAAGCAATCAGCCCCAGCATTTT	CASSLWGGKESNQPQHF
NA	TRBV4-2	NA	13	TRBJ2-7	TGTGCCAGCAGCCAAGGATCGGGGTACGAGCAGTACTTC	CASSQGSGYEQYF
NA	TRBV29-1	NA	11	TRBJ1-2	TGCAGCGTTGATTCAGGACGGGGCTACACCTTC	CSVDSGRGYTF
NA	TRBV7-6	NA	15	TRBJ2-2	TGTGCCAGCAGCCCGCCGGGACTCAACACCGGGGAGCTGTTTTTT	CASSPPGLNTGELFF
NA	TRBV9	NA	14	TRBJ2-1	TGTGCCAGCAGCGGAAGGTATACCCCATATGAGCAGTTCTTC	CASSGRYTPYEQFF
NA	TRBV7-9	NA	15	TRBJ2-5	TGTGCCAGCAGCTTATTAGGGGATCACGGGGAGACCCAGTACTTC	CASSLLGDHGETQYF
NA	TRBV5-1	TRBD2	18	TRBJ2-1	TGCGCCAGCAGCCCGGAGGGGACTAGCGGTATCTCCTACAATGAGCAGTTCTTC	CASSPEGTSGISYNEQFF
NA	TRBV7-6	NA	14	TRBJ1-2	TGTGCCAGCAGCTTAGAAGTGGGCTCCTATGGCTACACCTTC	CASSLEVGSYGYTF
NA	TRBV27	NA	12	TRBJ2-1	TGTGCCAGCAGTGCAAGCTACAATGAGCAGTTCTTC	CASSASYNEQFF
NA	TRBV5-4	NA	14	TRBJ1-2	TGTGCCAGCAGCTTGGTAGCAGGGCCTTATGGCTACACCTTC	CASSLVAGPYGYTF
few	TRBV6-8	NA	14	TRBJ1-1	TGTGCCAGCAGTGGAGGTACAAGGGCCACTGAAGCTTTCTTT	CASSGGTRATEAFF
NA	TRBV9	NA	16	TRBJ2-3	TGTGCCAGCACCGACGAGAGGGGAGCAAGGACAGATACGCAGTATTTT	CASTDERGARTDTQYF
few	TRBV7-9	TRBD2	16	TRBJ2-2	TGTGCCAGCAGCTTAGCGGTACTAGCGGGGACCGGGGAGCTGTTTTTT	CASSLAVLAGTGELFF
NA	TRBV7-8	NA	16	TRBJ2-7	TGTGCCAGCAGCTCGAGGGACTCCCTCTTGGGTGGCGAGCAGTACTTC	CASSSRDSLLGGEQYF
NA	TRBV9	NA	16	TRBJ1-6	TGTGCCAGCAGCGGAACGCCCCGTTCCTATAATTCACCCCTCCACTTT	CASSGTPRSYNSPLHF
few	TRBV5-1	NA	14	TRBJ2-3	TGCGCCAGCGGGGGCAGACCCTCCACAGATACGCAGTATTTT	CASGGRPSTDTQYF
NA	TRBV6-5	NA	14	TRBJ1-1	TGTGCCAGCAGTGACGGACCGGGGGACACTGAAGCTTTCTTT	CASSDGPGDTEAFF
NA	TRBV5-4	NA	12	TRBJ2-1	TGTGCCAGCAGCTTGTATCGTAATGAGCAGTTCTTC	CASSLYRNEQFF
once	TRBV5-1	NA	16	TRBJ1-2	TGCGCCAGCAGCTTGGACAGGGACACCCCTAACTATGGCTACACCTTC	CASSLDRDTPNYGYTF
NA	TRBV7-8	NA	17	TRBJ2-1	TGTGCCAGCAGCTTAATCGCCGGTCCCGGGCTCCACAATGAGCAGTTCTTC	CASSLIAGPGLHNEQFF
NA	TRBV6-1	NA	13	TRBJ2-7	TGTGCCAGCAGTGAGCCAGGGAACTACGAGCAGTACTTC	CASSEPGNYEQYF
few	TRBV19	NA	18	TRBJ2-1	TGTGCCAGTAGTCTACCAGGGAGTTACGAAGGGCCCCCCAATGAGCAGTTCTTC	CASSLPGSYEGPPNEQFF
NA	TRBV7-9	NA	16	TRBJ2-2	TGTGCCAGCAGTTTATTACCTAGCGCTAGGGCCGGGGAGCTGTTTTTT	CASSLLPSARAGELFF
few	TRBV7-9	NA	13	TRBJ1-1	TGTGCCAGCAGCTTTGGCCGGGGCACTGAAGCTTTCTTT	CASSFGRGTEAFF
NA	TRBV19	NA	15	TRBJ2-7	TGTGCCAGTACCAATCCTCTACTAGTATCCTACGAGCAGTACTTC	CASTNPLLVSYEQYF
NA	TRBV6-4	NA	13	TRBJ2-1	TGTGCCAGCAGTCCTAGCGAAAACAATGAGCAGTTCTTC	CASSPSENNEQFF
medium-sized	TRBV7-9	NA	13	TRBJ2-7	TGTGCCAGCAGCGAAGGACTATCCTACGAGCAGTACTTC	CASSEGLSYEQYF
NA	TRBV10-2	TRBD1	15	TRBJ2-3	TGCGCCAGCAGTGAAGCGAGACAGGGTTTTTATACGCAGTATTTT	CASSEARQGFYTQYF
large	TRBV7-9	TRBD1	18	TRBJ1-2	TGTGCCAGTTTGCTTACCCCCGGGACAGGGGGCGAGGGCTATGGCTACACCTTC	CASLLTPGTGGEGYGYTF
NA	TRBV7-9	TRBD2	17	TRBJ2-5	TGTGCCAGCAGTCGGACTAGCGGGAGGGGGTCCAAAGAGACCCAGTACTTC	CASSRTSGRGSKETQYF
NA	TRBV29-1	TRBD1	16	TRBJ1-1	TGCAGCGTCGAGGGGGCAAGATCATTTAATTACGCTCAAGCTTTCTTT	CSVEGARSFNYAQAFF
NA	TRBV27	NA	13	TRBJ2-1	TGTGCCAGCAGTTTGAGCTCCTACAATGAGCAGTTCTTC	CASSLSSYNEQFF
NA	TRBV19	NA	12	TRBJ2-7	TGTGCCAGTAGTATGAACTCATACGAGCAGTACTTC	CASSMNSYEQYF
NA	TRBV4-1	NA	15	TRBJ1-1	TGCGCCAGCAGCCAGAAGACAGGCGCGAACACTGAAGCTTTCTTT	CASSQKTGANTEAFF
few	TRBV5-5	TRBD2	15	TRBJ2-5	TGTGCCAGCAGCCACACTAGCGGGAGACGGGAGACCCAGTACTTC	CASSHTSGRRETQYF
few	TRBV19	NA	13	TRBJ1-1	TGTGCCAGTAGCCCGACAGGGAACACTGAAGCTTTCTTT	CASSPTGNTEAFF
NA	TRBV28	NA	14	TRBJ2-7	TGTGCCAGCAGTGGGCCTTCCGGGGCTTACGAGCAGTACTTC	CASSGPSGAYEQYF
NA	TRBV5-1	NA	15	TRBJ2-5	TGCGCCAGCAGCTTGAGGATCGAGGGGGAAGAGACCCAGTACTTC	CASSLRIEGEETQYF
NA	TRBV25-1	NA	13	TRBJ2-5	TGTGCCAGCAGTGAAGTTGGGGGCCAGACCCAGTACTTC	CASSEVGGQTQYF
NA	TRBV6-6	TRBD2	15	TRBJ2-1	TGTGCCAGCAGTCTCGGGAGGGCCTCCTACAATGAGCAGTTCTTC	CASSLGRASYNEQFF
NA	TRBV5-6	NA	13	TRBJ2-3	TGTGCCAGCAGCGGGGGTAGAGGGGATACGCAGTATTTT	CASSGGRGDTQYF
NA	TRBV7-9	NA	12	TRBJ2-7	TGTGCCAGCAGTTCTACCAGGAACGAGCAGTACTTC	CASSSTRNEQYF
NA	TRBV11-1	NA	16	TRBJ2-5	TGTGCCAGCAGCCTTGTAGCGTCTGGAGCAGGGGAGACCCAGTACTTC	CASSLVASGAGETQYF
NA	TRBV7-8	TRBD1	16	TRBJ2-3	TGTGCCAGCAGCCCGGGACAGGGGAGGAGGACAGATACGCAGTATTTT	CASSPGQGRRTDTQYF